Reported below is one T cell receptor (beta chain). This clone was picked up a small number of times. It has no known antigen specificity. Nothing much larger sits one base from this clone, and base qualities are not available. Relative to germline, V is 4 bases shorter and J is 5 bases shorter, with 13 bases between their ends. The CDR3 runs 13 residues from the cysteine to the phenylalanine. Only CDR3 DNA remains: 39 bases, in frame from the first base. Looking up the germline V gene yields CDR1 SGDLS and CDR2 YYNGEE. The sample comes from a study of blood T cell repertoires in COVID-19 (dated by TCRdb to 2018 to 2020). A note on the overall study: For ImmuneRACE Cohort 3, a participant was defined as recovered based on two consecutive negative NP/OP PCR tests, clearance by a healthcare professional, or resolution of symptoms. The collaborator samples originated in the United States, Italy and Spain and spanned the acute and convalescent phases of COVID-19. The material from the prospective study consisted of cDNA or gDNA derived from T cells, B-cell-depleted T cells, or PBMCs. Subjects who had been exposed to COVID-19, were actively infected with it, or had recovered from it provided the deeply sampled blood TCRbeta repertoires that made up the dataset. The repertoires were made available in a free public database intended to serve as a resource for research on the immune response to SARS-CoV-2. The samples were drawn from the first 160 participants of the ongoing ImmuneRACE study and from some 1,300 subjects provided by 6 global collaborators. The sample metadata nearly always contained a de-identified subject ID, COVID-19 status, age in years and sex. Where HLA class I and class II types were available, the types were taken from metadata supplied by the sample provider, not from assay-based typing.

TCRbeta CDR3 regions were amplified from genomic DNA using the immunoSEQ Assay, a bias-controlled multiplex PCR. As for the authors' bioinformatics: The number of nucleated cells in each sample was estimated by amplification of reference gene primers within the assay. Sequence reads were collapsed and filtered to measure the absolute abundance of every unique TCRbeta CDR3 rearrangement. For each sample, productive Simpson clonality was calculated as the square root of Simpson's diversity index across productive rearrangements. TCRdb stores this immuneACCESS table with in-frame sequences only. Part of the clones is absent; in the studies checked, under half of the shortfall reflects unresolved V genes, and no reason is known for the rest. That table is the source of V, J and clone size, and D and trimming were worked out from the DNA. This sample has over 110,000 clones in its table, and under 90% of those were observed once. The biggest ten clones account for 3% to 4% of the sample.

Participants in the prospective study were aged roughly 18 to 89 years, lived in some 24 United States geographic areas, and enrolled through a virtual design. Cohort assignment in the prospective study relied on participant-reported clinical history from a screening survey and a study questionnaire. Each participant in the prospective study had whole blood, serum and a nasopharyngeal or oropharyngeal swab collected by mobile phlebotomists. Participants in the prospective study had the option to provide additional blood draws and questionnaires over a 2-month period. Before DNA extraction, prospective study blood samples were shipped either frozen or at room temperature. The investigation overall reported the following: The quantity of clinical and demographic metadata differed by source and by participant and was supplied without curation.

This receptor was obtained from a man aged 45-60 years in a cohort exposed to, infected with or recovered from COVID-19 (not recorded which). The rearrangement joined TRBV9 to TRBJ2-7; TRBD2 is a weak D gene call, 6 bases matching. Sequencing input: PBMCs or T cells enriched from blood (not recorded which). The DNA sequence reads TGTGCCAGCAGCCCCTTCGGGGGAAACGAGCAGTACTTC. The encoded protein is CASSPFGGNEQYF.